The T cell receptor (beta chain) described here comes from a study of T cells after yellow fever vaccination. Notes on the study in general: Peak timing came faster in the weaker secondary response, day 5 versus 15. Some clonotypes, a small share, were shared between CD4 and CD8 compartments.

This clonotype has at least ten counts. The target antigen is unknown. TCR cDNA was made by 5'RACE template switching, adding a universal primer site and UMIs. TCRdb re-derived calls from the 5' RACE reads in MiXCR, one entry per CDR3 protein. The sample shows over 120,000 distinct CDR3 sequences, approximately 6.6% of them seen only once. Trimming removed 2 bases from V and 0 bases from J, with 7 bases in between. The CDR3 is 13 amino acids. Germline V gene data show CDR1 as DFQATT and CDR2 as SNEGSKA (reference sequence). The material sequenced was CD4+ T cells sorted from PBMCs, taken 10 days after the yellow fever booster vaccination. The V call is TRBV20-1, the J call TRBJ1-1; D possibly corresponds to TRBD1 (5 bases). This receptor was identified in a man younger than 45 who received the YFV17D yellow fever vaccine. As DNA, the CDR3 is TGCAGTGCTAGAAAGGGGTTGAACACTGAAGCTTTCTTT. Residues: CSARKGLNTEAFF.